This T cell receptor beta chain is drawn from a study of beta chain features in type 1 diabetes. Findings of the study overall: Patients with Type 1 diabetes showed moderately but significantly shorter TCRB CDR3s in all four CD4+ subsets. The naive, central memory and Treg TCRB repertoires looked more alike in patients than they did in healthy donors. Cells expressing TCR highly could be over-represented by cDNA sequencing.

Via the markers CD45RO/CCR7/CD25/CD127/CD95/CD27, stem cell-like memory, regulatory, central memory and naive CD4+ cells were sorted. Sorting gave populations that all exceeded 95% purity. The CDR3 consists of 16 residues. With 3 bases removed from V and 3 bases from J, the gap between germline ends came to 15 bases. Germline-derived CDR1 and CDR2 are SGHRS and YFSETQ. On this clone: Its antigen is unknown.

The isolated RNA, all of it, was reverse transcribed, so expressed TCRB transcripts were what got sequenced. Repertoires were generated with immunoSEQ multiplex PCR, while TCRdb's copy carries only in-frame clones and drops some. The repertoire holds hundreds of thousands of clones, more than 13% seen once, with nearly 0.04% in the top ten. This TCR came from a man aged 18-30 years with type 1 diabetes. The sequencing sample was made of naive CD4+ T cells from blood. The chain carries TRBV5-1 and TRBJ2-2; tentative D call: TRBD1 (5 bases). Here the CDR3 DNA reads TGCGCCAGCAGCTCCGATGTAGGGGTGGACACCGGGGAGCTGTTTTTT. It encodes CASSSDVGVDTGELFF.